This TCR beta chain was identified in a study of blood T cell repertoires in COVID-19. Study context: Italy, Spain and the United States were the sources of the convalescent and acute COVID-19 samples. PBMCs, B-cell-depleted T cells, or T cells provided the cDNA or gDNA that made up the material.

The Seattle site enrolled patients during active infection and followed them longitudinally. Original processing notes: Amplification of reference gene primers provided the estimated nucleated cell counts. Sequencing was performed with immunoSEQ multiplex PCR; in TCRdb, only in-frame clones are kept and a portion is missing. V and J calls and clone size are as listed in that table; D and trimming were resolved from the DNA. The data show about 300,000 clones, with roughly 90% seen just once and 2% to 2.5% held by the top ten. CDR1 and CDR2 from the germline V gene are SGHKS and YYEKEE (reference sequence). CDR3 size: 16 residues. V gave up 4 bases and J gave up 0 bases, with 14 bases separating them. This clone is a singleton in its sample.

The clonotype comes from a woman aged 25 to 39 with COVID-19, enrolled during active disease. Sequencing was done on a sample of peripheral blood. V is TRBV5-5 and J is TRBJ1-3, with D uncertain. The DNA of the CDR3 is TGTGCCAGCAGCCCACCCAGATACCACTCTGGAAACACCATATATTTT. Protein sequence: CASSPPRYHSGNTIYF.